This T cell receptor (beta chain) comes out of a study of blood T cell repertoires in COVID-19 (dated by TCRdb to about 2020). In the study overall: Samples from collaborators originated in the United States, Italy and Spain and spanned both the acute and convalescent phases of COVID-19. Deeply sampled blood TCRbeta repertoires from subjects exposed to, actively infected with, or recovered from COVID-19 were included in the dataset. The material from the prospective study consisted of cDNA or gDNA derived from T cells, B-cell-depleted T cells, or PBMCs. The samples were drawn from the first 160 participants of the ongoing ImmuneRACE study and from over 950 subjects provided by 6 global collaborators. Where available, HLA class I and class II types were taken from metadata supplied by the sample provider and were not determined by assay-based typing. The sample metadata nearly always contained a de-identified subject ID, COVID-19 status, age in years and sex. The repertoires were released in a freely available public database intended as a resource for research on the immune response to SARS-CoV-2. What the research found in general, with its limitations: The quantity of clinical and demographic metadata differed by source and by participant and was supplied without curation.

The germline V gene supplies CDR1 SGHVS and CDR2 FNYEAQ. V loses 4 bases, J loses 4 bases, and the germline ends lie 16 bases apart. Taken from cysteine to phenylalanine, the CDR3 has 15 residues. This entry keeps only the CDR3 DNA: 45 bases, framed from base 1. The immunoSEQ Assay, a bias-controlled multiplex PCR, was used to amplify TCRbeta CDR3 regions from genomic DNA. In the original analysis: The number of nucleated cells in each sample was estimated from the amplification of reference gene primers within the assay. Sequence reads were collapsed and filtered to measure the absolute abundance of every unique TCRbeta CDR3 rearrangement. For each sample, productive Simpson clonality was calculated as the square root of Simpson's diversity index over productive rearrangements. Here the immuneACCESS table is served through TCRdb, limited to in-frame sequences with V and J called. Missing clones are a known gap in these copies; in checked studies unresolved V genes cover under half, and the rest lacks a known reason. The V and J calls and clone size come from that table; D and trimming were worked out from the DNA. The sample includes 200,000 to 250,000 clones, with 85% to 90% observed a single time. Clones ranked in the top ten supply almost 4.5% of the sample.

Comment on this clone: It has no known antigen specificity. No clone much larger than this one lies a single base away; base qualities are absent.

Each collaborating institution followed its own protocols to collect whole blood in K2EDTA tubes. For TCRbeta analysis, collaborators shipped samples in one of three forms: frozen whole blood, isolated PBMCs, or DNA extracted from either of those sample types. Sequenced: peripheral blood. This TCR came from a man between 45 and 60 years old with acute or convalescent COVID-19. The chain is encoded by TRBV7-6 joined to TRBJ2-5; confidence is insufficient to name the D gene. CDR3 reads: CASSWVLSLGETQYF. In nucleotides, the sequence is TGTGCCAGCAGCTGGGTTTTGAGCCTAGGAGAGACCCAGTACTTC.